The rows below give T cell receptor beta chains drawn from one sample of a study of long-term antiretroviral therapy in people with HIV. Libraries were prepared by immunoSEQ multiplex PCR; TCRdb keeps only in-frame clonotypes and omits some of them. The sample consists of 25,000 to 30,000 clones, approximately 80% of them appearing once. This specimen was unsorted PBMCs, taken 3 years after starting antiretroviral therapy. Source of these receptors: a middle-aged man with HIV. Both conserved end residues are part of each CDR3. Each record gives: V gene, clone size, J gene, D gene, CDR3 DNA, CDR3 protein. A D gene is named only where the DNA matches it firmly. The listing skips clone size in some rows; elsewhere it reads once, few, many or a size class.

v_gene: TRBV4-1; abundance: NA; j_gene: TRBJ2-1; d_gene: TRBD2; CDR3nt: TGCGCCAGCAGCCGAACCGATAATAGCGGGGGGGGATACAATGAGCAGTTCTTC; CDR3aa: CASSRTDNSGGGYNEQFF
v_gene: TRBV29-1; abundance: NA; j_gene: TRBJ2-2; d_gene: NA; CDR3nt: TGCAGCGTTGAAGGCGCCCTAGAGTGGCTGTTTTTT; CDR3aa: CSVEGALEWLFF
v_gene: TRBV4-1; abundance: NA; j_gene: TRBJ2-2; d_gene: NA; CDR3nt: TGCGCCAGCAGCCAGGGGGCAAACACCGGGGAGCTGTTTTTT; CDR3aa: CASSQGANTGELFF
v_gene: TRBV27; abundance: NA; j_gene: TRBJ2-5; d_gene: NA; CDR3nt: TGTGCCAGCAGTTCGGCTAGTATGCTCCTCGGGGGACAGACCCAGTACTTC; CDR3aa: CASSSASMLLGGQTQYF
v_gene: TRBV25-1; abundance: once; j_gene: TRBJ2-7; d_gene: TRBD2; CDR3nt: TGTGCCAGCAGTTGGACTAGCGGGAGAGGACACGAGCAGTACTTC; CDR3aa: CASSWTSGRGHEQYF
v_gene: TRBV5-8; abundance: NA; j_gene: TRBJ1-2; d_gene: NA; CDR3nt: TGTGCCAGCAGCCAATTGAGGGGGTTCTATGGCTACACCTTC; CDR3aa: CASSQLRGFYGYTF
v_gene: TRBV7-2; abundance: NA; j_gene: TRBJ2-3; d_gene: TRBD2; CDR3nt: TGTGCCAGCAGCGTGCTAGCGGGAGGAGGGACAGATACGCAGTATTTT; CDR3aa: CASSVLAGGGTDTQYF
v_gene: TRBV15; abundance: few; j_gene: TRBJ2-2; d_gene: TRBD2; CDR3nt: TGTGCCACCAGCAGAACTAGCGGGAGTACAACCGGGGAGCTGTTTTTT; CDR3aa: CATSRTSGSTTGELFF
v_gene: TRBV27; abundance: NA; j_gene: TRBJ2-1; d_gene: NA; CDR3nt: TGTGCCAGCACTCTTCAGTATCCATACAATGAGCAGTTCTTC; CDR3aa: CASTLQYPYNEQFF
v_gene: TRBV9; abundance: few; j_gene: TRBJ1-1; d_gene: NA; CDR3nt: TGTGCCAGCAGCGTAAAGGCAGGGACTATGAACACTGAAGCTTTCTTT; CDR3aa: CASSVKAGTMNTEAFF
v_gene: TRBV2; abundance: NA; j_gene: TRBJ1-2; d_gene: NA; CDR3nt: TGTGCCAGCAGTGAATCCTCTAACTATGGCTACACCTTC; CDR3aa: CASSESSNYGYTF
v_gene: TRBV28; abundance: NA; j_gene: TRBJ2-7; d_gene: TRBD2; CDR3nt: TGTGCCAGCATTGAGGGTGCGGGGGGCCTTCGGGAGCAGTACTTC; CDR3aa: CASIEGAGGLREQYF
v_gene: TRBV5-4; abundance: NA; j_gene: TRBJ2-7; d_gene: NA; CDR3nt: TGTGCCAGCAGCTTGTTAGCTAGCGCTTTCTCCTACGAGCAGTACTTC; CDR3aa: CASSLLASAFSYEQYF
v_gene: TRBV6-5; abundance: NA; j_gene: TRBJ2-2; d_gene: NA; CDR3nt: TGTGCCAGCAGCCACGGACAGACGAACACCGGGGAGCTGTTTTTT; CDR3aa: CASSHGQTNTGELFF
v_gene: TRBV7-9; abundance: NA; j_gene: TRBJ2-5; d_gene: NA; CDR3nt: TGTGCCAGCAGCTCCTCGTGGGGGACCCAGTACTTC; CDR3aa: CASSSSWGTQYF
v_gene: TRBV10-3; abundance: NA; j_gene: TRBJ1-5; d_gene: NA; CDR3nt: TGTGCCCCATCCGATAATCAGCCCCAGCATTTT; CDR3aa: CAPSDNQPQHF
v_gene: TRBV11-2; abundance: NA; j_gene: TRBJ1-1; d_gene: TRBD1; CDR3nt: TGTGCCAGCAGCTTAGAGGACAGGGGAGTAGGCACTGAAGCTTTCTTT; CDR3aa: CASSLEDRGVGTEAFF
v_gene: TRBV10-2; abundance: few; j_gene: TRBJ2-5; d_gene: TRBD2; CDR3nt: TGCGCCAGCGGGACGGGGCTAGCGGGGGGCCAAGAGACCCAGTACTTC; CDR3aa: CASGTGLAGGQETQYF
v_gene: TRBV27; abundance: NA; j_gene: TRBJ2-7; d_gene: NA; CDR3nt: TGTGCCAGCAGTTCACTATACAGGGTCTACGAGCAGTACTTC; CDR3aa: CASSSLYRVYEQYF
v_gene: TRBV5-6; abundance: NA; j_gene: TRBJ2-3; d_gene: NA; CDR3nt: TGTGCCAGCAGCTTCCGGGACATCACAGATACGCAGTATTTT; CDR3aa: CASSFRDITDTQYF
v_gene: TRBV9; abundance: NA; j_gene: TRBJ1-1; d_gene: TRBD1; CDR3nt: TGTGCCAGCAGCCCGGGGGACAGTATGAACACTGAAGCTTTCTTT; CDR3aa: CASSPGDSMNTEAFF
v_gene: TRBV4-1; abundance: few; j_gene: TRBJ1-2; d_gene: NA; CDR3nt: TGCGCCAGCAGCCAAGGGGACCTCTTATGGGGCGGCTACACCTTC; CDR3aa: CASSQGDLLWGGYTF
v_gene: TRBV19; abundance: few; j_gene: TRBJ1-3; d_gene: NA; CDR3nt: TGTGCCAGTAGTATCAGTGGAAACACCATATATTTT; CDR3aa: CASSISGNTIYF
v_gene: TRBV19; abundance: NA; j_gene: TRBJ1-2; d_gene: TRBD1; CDR3nt: TGTGCCAGTAGTATTAAACCGGGACAGACCTCTTACACCTTC; CDR3aa: CASSIKPGQTSYTF
v_gene: TRBV4-1; abundance: once; j_gene: TRBJ2-7; d_gene: TRBD1; CDR3nt: TGCGCCAGCAGCCACGCCGGGGACAGGGATGAGCAGTACTTC; CDR3aa: CASSHAGDRDEQYF
v_gene: TRBV7-7; abundance: NA; j_gene: TRBJ2-1; d_gene: TRBD1; CDR3nt: TGTGCCAGCAGCCCCGGACAGGGATCGAATGAGCAGTTCTTC; CDR3aa: CASSPGQGSNEQFF
v_gene: TRBV6-1; abundance: NA; j_gene: TRBJ2-5; d_gene: TRBD1; CDR3nt: TGTGCCACGGACCGGGACAGGGTCCAAGAGACCCAGTACTTC; CDR3aa: CATDRDRVQETQYF
v_gene: TRBV6-1; abundance: NA; j_gene: TRBJ1-6; d_gene: NA; CDR3nt: TGTGCCAGCAGTGCCCCGGGGGGATGGGGTAATTCACCCCTCCACTTT; CDR3aa: CASSAPGGWGNSPLHF
v_gene: TRBV11-3; abundance: NA; j_gene: TRBJ2-1; d_gene: TRBD1; CDR3nt: TGTGCCAGCAGCCCTACAGGGGAGAGTGAGCAGTTCTTC; CDR3aa: CASSPTGESEQFF
v_gene: TRBV6-5; abundance: NA; j_gene: TRBJ2-3; d_gene: NA; CDR3nt: TGTGCCAGCAGTTTGAGGTTAAGCACAGATACGCAGTATTTT; CDR3aa: CASSLRLSTDTQYF
v_gene: TRBV5-1; abundance: NA; j_gene: TRBJ2-7; d_gene: NA; CDR3nt: TGCGCCAGCAGTTCGGGGTTGGACGAGCAGTACTTC; CDR3aa: CASSSGLDEQYF
v_gene: TRBV7-6; abundance: NA; j_gene: TRBJ2-2; d_gene: NA; CDR3nt: TGTGCCAGCAGCGGCCCCGGGGGGCCCAACACCGGGGAGCTGTTTTTT; CDR3aa: CASSGPGGPNTGELFF
v_gene: TRBV2; abundance: NA; j_gene: TRBJ1-1; d_gene: NA; CDR3nt: TGTGCCAGCAGTGAAGGCAGCATGAACACTGAAGCTTTCTTT; CDR3aa: CASSEGSMNTEAFF
v_gene: TRBV28; abundance: NA; j_gene: TRBJ1-5; d_gene: TRBD1; CDR3nt: TGTGCCAGCAGTACAGGGGTTAGCAATCAGCCCCAGCATTTT; CDR3aa: CASSTGVSNQPQHF
v_gene: TRBV27; abundance: NA; j_gene: TRBJ2-7; d_gene: TRBD1; CDR3nt: TGTGCCGGGGGACAGGGGGCGAGGATCCACGAGCAGTACTTC; CDR3aa: CAGGQGARIHEQYF
v_gene: TRBV27; abundance: NA; j_gene: TRBJ2-7; d_gene: NA; CDR3nt: TGTGCCAGCAGTCGACGGGACGGGGCCTACGAGCAGTACTTC; CDR3aa: CASSRRDGAYEQYF
v_gene: TRBV19; abundance: few; j_gene: TRBJ2-2; d_gene: NA; CDR3nt: TGTGCCAGTAGACGGGACATTCCCACCGGGGAGCTGTTTTTT; CDR3aa: CASRRDIPTGELFF
v_gene: TRBV7-6; abundance: NA; j_gene: TRBJ2-7; d_gene: NA; CDR3nt: TGTGCCAGCAGCTCCAAGGGATCCTACGAGCAGTACTTC; CDR3aa: CASSSKGSYEQYF
v_gene: TRBV6-5; abundance: NA; j_gene: TRBJ2-7; d_gene: TRBD2; CDR3nt: TGTGCCAGCAGTGGACTAAGCGGGGTCGCGTCTGAGCAGTACTTC; CDR3aa: CASSGLSGVASEQYF
v_gene: TRBV7-2; abundance: NA; j_gene: TRBJ2-2; d_gene: TRBD1; CDR3nt: TGTGCCAGCAGCTCCGGGACAGGGGGAGCCGGGGAGCTGTTTTTT; CDR3aa: CASSSGTGGAGELFF
v_gene: TRBV6-5; abundance: few; j_gene: TRBJ2-7; d_gene: NA; CDR3nt: TGTGCCAGCAGTTACTCGGCTTTCTCGAGCTCCTACGAGCAGTACTTC; CDR3aa: CASSYSAFSSSYEQYF
v_gene: TRBV7-3; abundance: NA; j_gene: TRBJ1-6; d_gene: NA; CDR3nt: TGTGCCAGCAGCTTAAACGAGCGATCACCCCTCCACTTT; CDR3aa: CASSLNERSPLHF
v_gene: TRBV6-4; abundance: NA; j_gene: TRBJ2-2; d_gene: NA; CDR3nt: TGTGCCAGCAGCGCCGGGGGCACCGGGGAGCTGTTTTTT; CDR3aa: CASSAGGTGELFF
v_gene: TRBV13; abundance: NA; j_gene: TRBJ2-7; d_gene: TRBD1; CDR3nt: TGTGCCAGCAGCTTCGGGACAGGCCCCTACGAGCAGTACTTC; CDR3aa: CASSFGTGPYEQYF
v_gene: TRBV7-2; abundance: few; j_gene: TRBJ2-2; d_gene: NA; CDR3nt: TGTGCCAGCAGCCCGGAGGGGAGGGGGGCGAACACCGGGGAGCTGTTTTTT; CDR3aa: CASSPEGRGANTGELFF
v_gene: TRBV2; abundance: NA; j_gene: TRBJ2-2; d_gene: TRBD1; CDR3nt: TGTGCCAGCAGAAACGACAGGGATGGCGGGGAGCTGTTTTTT; CDR3aa: CASRNDRDGGELFF
v_gene: TRBV9; abundance: NA; j_gene: TRBJ2-1; d_gene: NA; CDR3nt: TGTGCCAGCAGCGTAGGGGTAGGGGAGGCGGGTGATGAGCAGTTCTTC; CDR3aa: CASSVGVGEAGDEQFF
v_gene: TRBV6-5; abundance: NA; j_gene: TRBJ2-7; d_gene: NA; CDR3nt: TGTGCCAGCAGTCCCGTCGGACACAACTACGAGCAGTACTTC; CDR3aa: CASSPVGHNYEQYF
v_gene: TRBV6-5; abundance: few; j_gene: TRBJ1-5; d_gene: NA; CDR3nt: TGTGCCAGCAGTAGTTCAGGATGGGGCAATCAGCCCCAGCATTTT; CDR3aa: CASSSSGWGNQPQHF
v_gene: TRBV7-2; abundance: NA; j_gene: TRBJ2-7; d_gene: TRBD1; CDR3nt: TGTGCCAGCAGCTTAGGGACAGGGGTCTACGAGCAGTACTTC; CDR3aa: CASSLGTGVYEQYF
v_gene: TRBV6-5; abundance: NA; j_gene: TRBJ2-3; d_gene: NA; CDR3nt: TGTGCCAGCAGTTATTCCAGGGGAGGGGCAGATACGCAGTATTTT; CDR3aa: CASSYSRGGADTQYF
v_gene: TRBV28; abundance: NA; j_gene: TRBJ2-1; d_gene: TRBD2; CDR3nt: TGTGCCAGCAGTCGTACTAGCGGGGCGTACAATGAGCAGTTCTTC; CDR3aa: CASSRTSGAYNEQFF
v_gene: TRBV10-3; abundance: NA; j_gene: TRBJ2-3; d_gene: NA; CDR3nt: TGTGCCATCAGTGAGCCACCCGGAGGGAGACCAGATACGCAGTATTTT; CDR3aa: CAISEPPGGRPDTQYF
v_gene: TRBV27; abundance: NA; j_gene: TRBJ2-7; d_gene: NA; CDR3nt: TGTGCCAGCAGTGGAACAGGGAACAGTTACGAGCAGTACTTC; CDR3aa: CASSGTGNSYEQYF
v_gene: TRBV6-6; abundance: NA; j_gene: TRBJ2-5; d_gene: NA; CDR3nt: TGTGCCAGCACGACTTCGGGGATACAAGAGACCCAGTACTTC; CDR3aa: CASTTSGIQETQYF
v_gene: TRBV4-2; abundance: few; j_gene: TRBJ2-1; d_gene: TRBD1; CDR3nt: TGTGCCAGCAGCCAAGGTGCCGGACAGGCCTACAATGAGCAGTTCTTC; CDR3aa: CASSQGAGQAYNEQFF
v_gene: TRBV27; abundance: NA; j_gene: TRBJ2-7; d_gene: NA; CDR3nt: TGTGCCAGCAGTTTTGGGGCAGGGGTTTACGAGCAGTACTTC; CDR3aa: CASSFGAGVYEQYF
v_gene: TRBV29-1; abundance: few; j_gene: TRBJ2-2; d_gene: NA; CDR3nt: TGCAGCGTAGAGTCATGGGACACCGGGGAGCTGTTTTTT; CDR3aa: CSVESWDTGELFF